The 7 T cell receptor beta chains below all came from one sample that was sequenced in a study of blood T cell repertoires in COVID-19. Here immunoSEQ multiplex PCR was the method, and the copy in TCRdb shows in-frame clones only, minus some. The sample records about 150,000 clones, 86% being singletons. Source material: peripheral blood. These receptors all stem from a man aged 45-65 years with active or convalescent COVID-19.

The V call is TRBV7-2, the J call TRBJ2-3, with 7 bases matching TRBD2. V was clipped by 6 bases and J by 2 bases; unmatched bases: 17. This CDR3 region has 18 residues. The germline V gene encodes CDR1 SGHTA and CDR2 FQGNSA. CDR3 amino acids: CASSLVPPPGGLTDTQYF. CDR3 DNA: TGTGCCAGCAGTCTAGTACCCCCTCCGGGGGGACTCACAGATACGCAGTATTTT.

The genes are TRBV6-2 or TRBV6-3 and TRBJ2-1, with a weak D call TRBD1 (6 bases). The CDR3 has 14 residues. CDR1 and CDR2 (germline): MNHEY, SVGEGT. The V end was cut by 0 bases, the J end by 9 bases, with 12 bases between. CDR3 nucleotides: TGTGCCAGCAGTTACTCGATCAGGGGTGGTGAGCAGTTCTTC. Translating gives CASSYSIRGGEQFF.

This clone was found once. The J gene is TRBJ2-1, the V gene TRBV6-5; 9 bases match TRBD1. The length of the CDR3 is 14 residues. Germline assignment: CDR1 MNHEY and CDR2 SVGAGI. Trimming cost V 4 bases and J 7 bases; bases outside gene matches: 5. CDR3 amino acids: CASSFHRGRNEQFF. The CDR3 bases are TGTGCCAGCAGTTTTCACAGGGGGCGGAATGAGCAGTTCTTC.

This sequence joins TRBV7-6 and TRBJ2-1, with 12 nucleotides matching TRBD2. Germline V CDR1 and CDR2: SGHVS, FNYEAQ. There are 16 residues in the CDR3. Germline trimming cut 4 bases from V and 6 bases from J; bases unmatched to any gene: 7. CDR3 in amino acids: CASSSLLAGGPNEQFF. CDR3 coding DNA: TGTGCCAGCAGCTCGCTACTAGCGGGGGGCCCCAATGAGCAGTTCTTC.

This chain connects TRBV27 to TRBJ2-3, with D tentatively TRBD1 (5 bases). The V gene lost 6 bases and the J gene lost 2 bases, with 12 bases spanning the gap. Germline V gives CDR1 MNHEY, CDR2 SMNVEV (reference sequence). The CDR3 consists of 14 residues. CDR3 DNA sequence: TGTGCCAGCAGGAGACACGGACACACAGATACGCAGTATTTT. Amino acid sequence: CASRRHGHTDTQYF.

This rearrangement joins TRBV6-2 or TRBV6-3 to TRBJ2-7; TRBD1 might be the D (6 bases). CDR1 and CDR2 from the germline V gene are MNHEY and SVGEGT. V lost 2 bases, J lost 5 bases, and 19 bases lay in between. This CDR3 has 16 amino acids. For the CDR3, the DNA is TGTGCCAGCAGTTACGAATGGGGGCGCCTAACGGACGAGCAGTACTTC. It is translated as CASSYEWGRLTDEQYF.

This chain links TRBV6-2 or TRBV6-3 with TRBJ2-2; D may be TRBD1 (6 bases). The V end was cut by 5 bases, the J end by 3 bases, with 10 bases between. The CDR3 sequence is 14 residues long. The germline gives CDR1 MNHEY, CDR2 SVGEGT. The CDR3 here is CASSATGYTGELFF. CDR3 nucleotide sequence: TGTGCCAGCAGTGCCACAGGGTACACCGGGGAGCTGTTTTTT.